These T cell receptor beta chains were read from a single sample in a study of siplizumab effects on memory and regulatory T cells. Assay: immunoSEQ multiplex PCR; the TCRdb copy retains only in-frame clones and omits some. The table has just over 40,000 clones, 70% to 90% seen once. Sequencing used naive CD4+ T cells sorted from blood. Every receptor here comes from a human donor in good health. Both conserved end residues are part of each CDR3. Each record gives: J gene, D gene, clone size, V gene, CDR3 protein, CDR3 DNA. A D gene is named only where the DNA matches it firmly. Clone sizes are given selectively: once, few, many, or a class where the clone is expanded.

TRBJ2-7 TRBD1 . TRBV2 CATNRDSSYEQYF TGTGCCACCAACCGGGACAGCTCCTACGAGCAGTACTTC
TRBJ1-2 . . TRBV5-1 CASSGEGYGYTF TGCGCCAGCAGCGGAGAGGGATATGGCTACACCTTC
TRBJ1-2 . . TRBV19 CASSIDGYYGYTF TGTGCCAGTAGCATTGACGGCTACTATGGCTACACCTTC
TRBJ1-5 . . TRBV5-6 CASSLVSGAQPQHF TGTGCCAGCAGCTTGGTATCAGGGGCTCAGCCCCAGCATTTT
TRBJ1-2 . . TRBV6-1 CATESHGYTF TGTGCCACCGAAAGCCATGGCTACACCTTC
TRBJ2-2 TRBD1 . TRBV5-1 CASSLGWDSPTGELFF TGCGCCAGCAGCTTGGGTTGGGACAGTCCCACCGGGGAGCTGTTTTTT
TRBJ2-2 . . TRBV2 CASREAGSTGELFF TGTGCCAGCAGGGAGGCGGGGAGCACCGGGGAGCTGTTTTTT
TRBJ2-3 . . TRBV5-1 CASSFGIESTDTQYF TGCGCCAGCAGCTTTGGGATAGAGAGCACAGATACGCAGTATTTT
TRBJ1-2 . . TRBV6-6 CASSYILVGNYGYTF TGTGCCAGCAGTTACATCCTCGTGGGAAACTATGGCTACACCTTC
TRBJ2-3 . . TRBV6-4 CASSPGWGDTQYF TGTGCCAGCAGTCCCGGGTGGGGAGATACGCAGTATTTT
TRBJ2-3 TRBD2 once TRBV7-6 CASSLDGTSHLAQYF TGTGCCAGCAGCTTAGACGGGACTAGTCATCTTGCGCAGTATTTT
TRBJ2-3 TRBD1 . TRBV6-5 CASSYAGGQGTDTQYF TGTGCCAGCAGTTACGCAGGGGGCCAGGGCACAGATACGCAGTATTTT
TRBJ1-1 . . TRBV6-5 CASRGTAGGGTEAFF TGTGCCAGCAGGGGGACCGCAGGTGGTGGCACTGAAGCTTTCTTT
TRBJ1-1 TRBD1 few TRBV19 CASSPRVGTGEAFF TGTGCCAGTAGTCCGCGCGTCGGGACAGGGGAAGCTTTCTTT
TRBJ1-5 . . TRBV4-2 CASSQLWGVTQPQHF TGTGCCAGCAGCCAGTTGTGGGGGGTTACACAGCCCCAGCATTTT
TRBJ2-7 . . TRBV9 CASSVVSGATISYEQYF TGTGCCAGCAGCGTAGTGTCGGGGGCCACTATCTCCTACGAGCAGTACTTC
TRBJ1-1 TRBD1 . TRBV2 CASRLTGGFTEAFF TGTGCCAGCAGATTGACAGGGGGCTTCACTGAAGCTTTCTTT
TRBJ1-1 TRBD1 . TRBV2 CAGKTGGAGDTEAFF TGTGCCGGCAAAACAGGGGGCGCTGGGGACACTGAAGCTTTCTTT
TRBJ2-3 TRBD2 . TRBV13 CASSFVLAGEFDTQYF TGTGCCAGCAGCTTCGTCCTAGCGGGCGAATTTGATACGCAGTATTTT
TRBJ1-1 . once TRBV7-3 CASSFRVNTEAFF TGTGCCAGCAGCTTCAGGGTGAACACTGAAGCTTTCTTT
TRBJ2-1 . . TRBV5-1 CASSLALAQYNEQFF TGCGCCAGCAGCTTGGCTCTAGCGCAATACAATGAGCAGTTCTTC
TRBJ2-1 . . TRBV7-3 CASSLYSGVQSSYNEQFF TGTGCCAGCAGCTTATATTCGGGGGTCCAGAGCTCCTACAATGAGCAGTTCTTC
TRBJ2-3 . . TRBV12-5 CASGLVPPVGPPADTQYF TGTGCTAGTGGTTTGGTACCTCCCGTCGGACCGCCGGCAGATACGCAGTATTTT
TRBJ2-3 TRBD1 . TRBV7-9 CASSFMTGSITDTQYF TGTGCCAGCAGCTTCATGACAGGGTCAATCACAGATACGCAGTATTTT
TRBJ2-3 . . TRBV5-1 CASSLGGADTQYF TGCGCCAGCAGCTTGGGGGGAGCAGATACGCAGTATTTT
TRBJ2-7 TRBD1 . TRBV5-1 CASSRQQGYQAYEQYF TGCGCCAGCAGCCGCCAACAGGGGTATCAGGCCTACGAGCAGTACTTC
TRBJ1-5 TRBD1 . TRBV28 CASTWESTGAQEGNQPQHF TGTGCCAGCACTTGGGAGTCGACAGGGGCGCAAGAGGGGAATCAGCCCCAGCATTTT
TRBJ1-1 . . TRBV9 CASMGGENTEAFF TGTGCCAGCATGGGCGGAGAGAACACTGAAGCTTTCTTT
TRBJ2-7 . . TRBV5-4 CASSLFAGNSYEQYF TGTGCCAGCAGCTTGTTCGCGGGGAACTCCTACGAGCAGTACTTC
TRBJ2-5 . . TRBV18 CASSPPRTGFQETQYF TGTGCCAGCTCGCCGCCCCGCACAGGGTTCCAAGAGACCCAGTACTTC
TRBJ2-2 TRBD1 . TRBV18 CASSRDRGKSTGELFF TGTGCCAGCTCAAGGGACAGGGGGAAATCAACCGGGGAGCTGTTTTTT
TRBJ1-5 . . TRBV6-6 CASSYARVGRPQHF TGTGCCAGCAGTTACGCCAGGGTAGGTCGGCCCCAGCATTTT
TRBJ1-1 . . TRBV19 CAASEKSGLYTEAFF TGTGCCGCCTCGGAAAAGTCAGGGCTTTATACTGAAGCTTTCTTT
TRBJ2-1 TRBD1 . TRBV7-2 CASSSNRGLDNEQFF TGTGCCAGCAGCTCGAACAGGGGGCTTGACAATGAGCAGTTCTTC
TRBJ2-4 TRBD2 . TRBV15 CATSTRRGVENIQYF TGTGCCACCAGCACCAGGCGGGGGGTCGAAAACATTCAGTACTTC
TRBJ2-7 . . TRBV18 CASSRGTLYDYEQYF TGTGCCAGCTCAAGGGGGACCCTTTATGACTACGAGCAGTACTTC
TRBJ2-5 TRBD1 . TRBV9 CASSETGGEVTQYF TGTGCCAGCAGCGAGACAGGGGGCGAAGTGACCCAGTACTTC
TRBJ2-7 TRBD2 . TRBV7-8 CASSPRLAGNSYEQYF TGTGCCAGCAGCCCCAGACTAGCGGGGAACTCCTACGAGCAGTACTTC
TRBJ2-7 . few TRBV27 CASTVSVGKGASYEQYF TGTGCCAGCACCGTTTCGGTCGGGAAGGGTGCGTCCTACGAGCAGTACTTC
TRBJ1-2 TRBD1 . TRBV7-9 CASSSRTGGLTNYGYTF TGTGCCAGCAGCTCCCGGACAGGGGGCTTAACTAACTATGGCTACACCTTC
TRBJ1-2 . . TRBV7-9 CASTPGSDYGYTF TGTGCCAGCACCCCAGGGTCGGACTATGGCTACACCTTC
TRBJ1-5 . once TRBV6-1 CASRRQAEGNQPQHF TGTGCCAGCAGACGACAGGCCGAGGGCAATCAGCCCCAGCATTTT
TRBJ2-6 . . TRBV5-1 CASSDVRSGANVLTF TGCGCCAGCAGCGATGTACGCTCTGGGGCCAACGTCCTGACTTTC
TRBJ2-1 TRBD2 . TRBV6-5 CASSKAGLGNEQFF TGTGCCAGCAGTAAAGCGGGATTAGGCAATGAGCAGTTCTTC